What follows describes a single T cell receptor beta chain. These data originate in a study of blood T cell repertoires in COVID-19. Across the study: Sources were T cells, B-cell-depleted T cells, or PBMCs; the material itself was cDNA or gDNA.

CDR3 length: 14 amino acids. CDR1 SNHLY and CDR2 FYNNEI come from the germline V gene. The V gene lost 4 bases and the J gene lost 4 bases, with 13 bases spanning the gap. Per the authors' pipeline: Cell counts per sample came from amplifying reference gene primers. TCRdb's table, derived via immunoSEQ multiplex PCR, lists solely in-frame clones and lacks some. The V and J calls and clone size are taken from that table; D and trimming were inferred from the DNA. The sample has roughly 200,000 clones, around 94% seen once. The sample was peripheral blood. The receptor comes from a man younger than 40 with COVID-19, enrolled during active disease. This chain connects TRBV2 to TRBJ1-2; perhaps TRBD1 as D (6 bases). CDR3 DNA sequence: TGTGCCAGCAGTGTTGAGGACAGCCTCTATGGCTACACCTTC. This codes for CASSVEDSLYGYTF.